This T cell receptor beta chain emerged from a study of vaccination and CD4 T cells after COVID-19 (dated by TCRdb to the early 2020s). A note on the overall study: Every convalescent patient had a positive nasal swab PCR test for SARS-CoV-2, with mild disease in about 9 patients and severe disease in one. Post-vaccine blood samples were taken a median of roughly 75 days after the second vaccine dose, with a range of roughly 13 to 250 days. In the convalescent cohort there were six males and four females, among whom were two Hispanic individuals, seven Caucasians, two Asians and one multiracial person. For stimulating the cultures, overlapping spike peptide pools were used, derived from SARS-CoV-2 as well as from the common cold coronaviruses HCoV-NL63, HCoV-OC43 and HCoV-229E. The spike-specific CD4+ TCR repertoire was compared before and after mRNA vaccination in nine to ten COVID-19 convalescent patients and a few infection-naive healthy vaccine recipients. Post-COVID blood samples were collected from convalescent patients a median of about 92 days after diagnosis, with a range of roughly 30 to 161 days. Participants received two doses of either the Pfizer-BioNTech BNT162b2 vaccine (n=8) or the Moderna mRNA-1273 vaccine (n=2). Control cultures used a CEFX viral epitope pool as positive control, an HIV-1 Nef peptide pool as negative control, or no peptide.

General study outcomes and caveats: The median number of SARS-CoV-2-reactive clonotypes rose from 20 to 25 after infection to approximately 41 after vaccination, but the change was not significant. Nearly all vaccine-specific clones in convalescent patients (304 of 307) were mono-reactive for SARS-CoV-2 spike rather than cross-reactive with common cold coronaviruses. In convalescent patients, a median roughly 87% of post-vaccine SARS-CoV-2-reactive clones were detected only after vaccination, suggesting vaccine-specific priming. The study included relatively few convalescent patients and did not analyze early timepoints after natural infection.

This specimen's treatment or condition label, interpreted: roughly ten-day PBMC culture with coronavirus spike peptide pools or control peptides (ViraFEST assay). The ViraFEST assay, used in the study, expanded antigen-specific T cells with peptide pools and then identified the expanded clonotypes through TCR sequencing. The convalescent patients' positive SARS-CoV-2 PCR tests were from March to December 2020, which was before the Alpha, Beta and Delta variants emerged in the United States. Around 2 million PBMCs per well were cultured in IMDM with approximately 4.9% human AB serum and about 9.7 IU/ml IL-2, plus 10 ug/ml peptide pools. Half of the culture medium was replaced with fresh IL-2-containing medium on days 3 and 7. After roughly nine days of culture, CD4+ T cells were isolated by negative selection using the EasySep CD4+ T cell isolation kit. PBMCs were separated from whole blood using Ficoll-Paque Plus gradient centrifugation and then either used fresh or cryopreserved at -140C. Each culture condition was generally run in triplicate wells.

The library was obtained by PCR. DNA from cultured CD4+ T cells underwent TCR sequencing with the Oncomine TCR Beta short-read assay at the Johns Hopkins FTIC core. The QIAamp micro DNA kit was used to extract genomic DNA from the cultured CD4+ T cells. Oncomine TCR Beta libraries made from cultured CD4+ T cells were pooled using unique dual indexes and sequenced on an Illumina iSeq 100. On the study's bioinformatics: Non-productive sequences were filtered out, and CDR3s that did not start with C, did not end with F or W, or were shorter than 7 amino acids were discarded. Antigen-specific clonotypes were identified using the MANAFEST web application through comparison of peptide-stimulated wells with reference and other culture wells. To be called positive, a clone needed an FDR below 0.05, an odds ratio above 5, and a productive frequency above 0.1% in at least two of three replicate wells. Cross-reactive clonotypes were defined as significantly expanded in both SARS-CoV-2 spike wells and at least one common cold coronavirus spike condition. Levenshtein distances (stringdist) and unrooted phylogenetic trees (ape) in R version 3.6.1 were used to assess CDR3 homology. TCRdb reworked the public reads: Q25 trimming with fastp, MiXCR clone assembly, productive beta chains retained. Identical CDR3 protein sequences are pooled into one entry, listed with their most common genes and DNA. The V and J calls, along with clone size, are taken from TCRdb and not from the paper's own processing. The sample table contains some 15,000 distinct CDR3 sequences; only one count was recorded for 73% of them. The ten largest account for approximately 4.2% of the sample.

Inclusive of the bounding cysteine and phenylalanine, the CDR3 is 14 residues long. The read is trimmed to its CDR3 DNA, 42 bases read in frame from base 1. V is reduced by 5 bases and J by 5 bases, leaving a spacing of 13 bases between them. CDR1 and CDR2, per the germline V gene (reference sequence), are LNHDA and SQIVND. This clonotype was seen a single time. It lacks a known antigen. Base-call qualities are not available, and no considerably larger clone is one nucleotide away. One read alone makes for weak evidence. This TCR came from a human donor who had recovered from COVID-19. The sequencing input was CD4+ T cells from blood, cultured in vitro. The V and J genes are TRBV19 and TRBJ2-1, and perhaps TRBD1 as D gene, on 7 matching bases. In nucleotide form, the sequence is TGTGCCAGTAGTGGGGCAGGGGGGCACAATGAGCAGTTCTTC. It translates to CASSGAGGHNEQFF.